The sequence of this T cell receptor (beta chain) was determined in a study of T cell responses to AZD1222 COVID-19 vaccine. TCRdb keeps only in-frame clones here, not all; method: immunoSEQ multiplex PCR. The repertoire holds 20,000 to 30,000 clones, with over 75% as singletons. Trimming removed 3 bases at V and 0 bases at J, with 15 bases between. Germline CDR1 is DFQATT and CDR2 is SNEGSKA (reference sequence). The length of the CDR3 is 16 residues. A word on this clone: Its target is unknown.

General observations from the study: The peak T cell response came first, and repertoires were sampled only after it.

The TCR originated in an adult who received the AZD1222 COVID-19 vaccine. The chain combines TRBV20-1 with TRBJ1-3; a possible D gene is TRBD1 (5 bases). The sequencing used peripheral blood, collected 28 days after the second AZD1222 dose. CDR3 residues: CSASEGIAYSGNTIYF. CDR3 in DNA: TGCAGTGCTAGTGAGGGGATCGCCTACTCTGGAAACACCATATATTTT.